Listed below are T cell receptor beta chains from one sample, sequenced in a study of blood T cell repertoires in COVID-19. Generated by immunoSEQ multiplex PCR, the TCRdb table keeps only in-frame clones and is missing some. The sample has 200,000 to 300,000 clones; 85% to 90% are singletons. The material sequenced was PBMCs or T cells enriched from blood (not recorded which). The receptors were gathered from a man between 45 and 60 years old who had been exposed to COVID-19. CDR3s include the opening cysteine and the closing phenylalanine or tryptophan. Each record gives: J gene, V gene, clone size, D gene, CDR3 protein, CDR3 DNA. The D gene is left open where the match is weak. For some rows the clone size is stated as once, few or many, or as a class when expanded; others skip it.

J gene: TRBJ1-5
V gene: TRBV30
clone size: -
D gene: -
CDR3 protein: CAWSREQGFHQPQHF
CDR3 DNA: TGTGCCTGGAGTCGCGAACAGGGATTCCATCAGCCCCAGCATTTT

J gene: TRBJ1-2
V gene: TRBV5-1
clone size: -
D gene: TRBD1
CDR3 protein: CASSMTGSYGYTF
CDR3 DNA: TGCGCCAGCAGCATGACAGGGAGCTATGGCTACACCTTC

J gene: TRBJ2-2
V gene: TRBV5-1
clone size: once
D gene: -
CDR3 protein: CASSLASPANTGELFF
CDR3 DNA: TGCGCCAGCAGCTTGGCCAGTCCCGCGAACACCGGGGAGCTGTTTTTT

J gene: TRBJ2-7
V gene: TRBV3-1/TRBV3-2
clone size: -
D gene: TRBD2
CDR3 protein: CASSQELAALDEQYF
CDR3 DNA: TGTGCCAGCAGCCAAGAGCTAGCGGCCCTAGACGAGCAGTACTTC

J gene: TRBJ1-2
V gene: TRBV27
clone size: -
D gene: TRBD1
CDR3 protein: CASSSPGQGAYGYTF
CDR3 DNA: TGTGCCAGCAGCTCTCCGGGACAGGGGGCCTATGGCTACACCTTC

J gene: TRBJ2-1
V gene: TRBV5-1
clone size: -
D gene: TRBD2
CDR3 protein: CASSWAPAGDYNEQFF
CDR3 DNA: TGCGCCAGCAGCTGGGCCCCTGCGGGGGACTACAATGAGCAGTTCTTC

J gene: TRBJ2-1
V gene: TRBV28
clone size: once
D gene: -
CDR3 protein: CASRLLGAGDYNEQFF
CDR3 DNA: TGTGCCAGCAGACTCCTTGGGGCAGGGGACTACAATGAGCAGTTCTTC

J gene: TRBJ1-1
V gene: TRBV5-1
clone size: -
D gene: -
CDR3 protein: CASSTDTEAFF
CDR3 DNA: TGCGCCAGCAGCACTGACACTGAAGCTTTCTTT

J gene: TRBJ1-3
V gene: TRBV10-3
clone size: -
D gene: -
CDR3 protein: CAILTGTTTSGNTIYF
CDR3 DNA: TGTGCCATATTAACAGGGACAACTACCTCTGGAAACACCATATATTTT

J gene: TRBJ1-2
V gene: TRBV5-6
clone size: -
D gene: TRBD1
CDR3 protein: CASRRDRGTALGYGYTF
CDR3 DNA: TGTGCCAGCAGGAGGGACAGGGGCACGGCTCTTGGCTATGGCTACACCTTC

J gene: TRBJ1-3
V gene: TRBV7-2
clone size: once
D gene: -
CDR3 protein: CASSSIPSSGNTIYF
CDR3 DNA: TGTGCCAGCAGCTCTATCCCGAGCTCTGGAAACACCATATATTTT

J gene: TRBJ1-3
V gene: TRBV5-1
clone size: once
D gene: TRBD1
CDR3 protein: CASSLQGGNTIYF
CDR3 DNA: TGCGCCAGCAGCCTACAGGGGGGAAACACCATATATTTT

J gene: TRBJ2-3
V gene: TRBV5-4
clone size: -
D gene: -
CDR3 protein: CASSPDLGTQYF
CDR3 DNA: TGTGCCAGCAGCCCCGACTTGGGTACGCAGTATTTT

J gene: TRBJ1-1
V gene: TRBV7-9
clone size: -
D gene: -
CDR3 protein: CASSVSGGWNTEAFF
CDR3 DNA: TGTGCCAGCAGCGTTTCGGGGGGGTGGAACACTGAAGCTTTCTTT

J gene: TRBJ2-1
V gene: TRBV5-1
clone size: -
D gene: -
CDR3 protein: CASSLDVDRLHQFF
CDR3 DNA: TGCGCCAGCAGCTTGGATGTCGACAGGCTCCATCAGTTCTTC

J gene: TRBJ2-7
V gene: TRBV4-1
clone size: -
D gene: -
CDR3 protein: CASSRPGQGLRQYF
CDR3 DNA: TGCGCCAGCAGCCGGCCTGGACAGGGACTAAGGCAGTACTTC

J gene: TRBJ1-2
V gene: TRBV10-3
clone size: few
D gene: -
CDR3 protein: CAIRRTDYGYTF
CDR3 DNA: TGTGCCATCAGGAGGACTGACTATGGCTACACCTTC

J gene: TRBJ1-1
V gene: TRBV10-2
clone size: -
D gene: TRBD1
CDR3 protein: CASRPGPGQGAVTEAFF
CDR3 DNA: TGCGCCAGCCGTCCGGGCCCTGGACAGGGGGCCGTCACTGAAGCTTTCTTT

J gene: TRBJ1-5
V gene: TRBV30
clone size: few
D gene: -
CDR3 protein: CAWSVGLGQPQHF
CDR3 DNA: TGTGCCTGGAGTGTGGGTCTAGGTCAGCCCCAGCATTTT

J gene: TRBJ2-7
V gene: TRBV2
clone size: few
D gene: TRBD1
CDR3 protein: CASPRGKGQGTYEQYF
CDR3 DNA: TGTGCCAGCCCTAGGGGTAAAGGACAGGGCACCTACGAGCAGTACTTC

J gene: TRBJ1-5
V gene: TRBV6-5
clone size: -
D gene: TRBD1
CDR3 protein: CASSSGTGNNQPQHF
CDR3 DNA: TGTGCCAGCAGCTCCGGGACAGGAAACAATCAGCCCCAGCATTTT

J gene: TRBJ1-1
V gene: TRBV19
clone size: many
D gene: -
CDR3 protein: CASSPTDSLNTEAFF
CDR3 DNA: TGTGCCAGTAGTCCGACGGACAGCCTGAACACTGAAGCTTTCTTT

J gene: TRBJ1-1
V gene: TRBV11-3
clone size: once
D gene: TRBD1
CDR3 protein: CASSPGQGRTGNTEAFF
CDR3 DNA: TGTGCCAGCAGCCCCGGACAGGGACGAACGGGGAACACTGAAGCTTTCTTT

J gene: TRBJ1-6
V gene: TRBV18
clone size: -
D gene: TRBD1
CDR3 protein: CASSPRDRGKESPLHF
CDR3 DNA: TGTGCCAGCTCACCAAGGGACAGGGGAAAGGAATCACCCCTCCACTTT

J gene: TRBJ2-2
V gene: TRBV6-5
clone size: -
D gene: -
CDR3 protein: CASGPQRHTGELFF
CDR3 DNA: TGTGCCAGCGGTCCACAACGTCACACCGGGGAGCTGTTTTTT

J gene: TRBJ2-2
V gene: TRBV4-1
clone size: -
D gene: -
CDR3 protein: CASTQGFRTGELFF
CDR3 DNA: TGCGCCAGCACACAGGGTTTTCGGACCGGGGAGCTGTTTTTT

J gene: TRBJ1-3
V gene: TRBV28
clone size: -
D gene: -
CDR3 protein: CASSTHGSLGNTIYF
CDR3 DNA: TGTGCCAGCAGTACCCACGGGTCCTTAGGAAACACCATATATTTT

J gene: TRBJ1-3
V gene: TRBV6-5
clone size: -
D gene: -
CDR3 protein: CASSRDISGNTIYF
CDR3 DNA: TGTGCCAGCAGCCGGGACATATCTGGAAACACCATATATTTT

J gene: TRBJ1-6
V gene: TRBV5-1
clone size: few
D gene: TRBD1
CDR3 protein: CASSHPTGGDNSPLHF
CDR3 DNA: TGCGCCAGCAGCCATCCGACAGGGGGGGATAATTCACCCCTCCACTTT

J gene: TRBJ1-1
V gene: TRBV7-6
clone size: -
D gene: -
CDR3 protein: CASSLEDNPRTEAFF
CDR3 DNA: TGTGCCAGCAGCTTGGAAGATAACCCGCGGACTGAAGCTTTCTTT

J gene: TRBJ2-5
V gene: TRBV11-2
clone size: few
D gene: TRBD1
CDR3 protein: CASSAQPGTVLRYQETQYF
CDR3 DNA: TGTGCCAGCAGCGCCCAACCCGGGACAGTCTTACGGTACCAAGAGACCCAGTACTTC

J gene: TRBJ1-3
V gene: TRBV29-1
clone size: -
D gene: -
CDR3 protein: CSVVEAAGNTIYF
CDR3 DNA: TGCAGCGTTGTTGAGGCGGCGGGAAACACCATATATTTT

J gene: TRBJ2-7
V gene: TRBV6-5
clone size: -
D gene: TRBD1
CDR3 protein: CASSRHRGYEQYF
CDR3 DNA: TGTGCCAGCAGTCGTCACAGGGGGTACGAGCAGTACTTC

J gene: TRBJ2-1
V gene: TRBV5-1
clone size: -
D gene: TRBD2
CDR3 protein: CASSPRTSGGYNEQFF
CDR3 DNA: TGCGCCAGCAGCCCTAGGACTAGCGGGGGCTACAATGAGCAGTTCTTC

J gene: TRBJ2-2
V gene: TRBV4-1
clone size: -
D gene: -
CDR3 protein: CASRSGNTGELFF
CDR3 DNA: TGCGCCAGCCGGAGTGGGAACACCGGGGAGCTGTTTTTT

J gene: TRBJ1-6
V gene: TRBV9
clone size: -
D gene: TRBD1
CDR3 protein: CASKGHSTGANSPLHF
CDR3 DNA: TGTGCCAGCAAAGGCCATTCGACAGGGGCTAATTCACCCCTCCACTTT

J gene: TRBJ1-1
V gene: TRBV2
clone size: -
D gene: -
CDR3 protein: CASCRRRFDTEAFF
CDR3 DNA: TGTGCCAGCTGCAGACGGAGGTTCGACACTGAAGCTTTCTTT

J gene: TRBJ1-4
V gene: TRBV5-6
clone size: -
D gene: -
CDR3 protein: CASSRGGRAGEKLFF
CDR3 DNA: TGTGCCAGCAGCCGCGGGGGCCGGGCAGGGGAAAAACTGTTTTTT

J gene: TRBJ1-2
V gene: TRBV5-6
clone size: -
D gene: -
CDR3 protein: CASSPDRDLGYTF
CDR3 DNA: TGTGCCAGCAGCCCGGACCGGGACTTAGGCTACACCTTC

J gene: TRBJ1-1
V gene: TRBV28
clone size: few
D gene: TRBD1
CDR3 protein: CASSYTGTGAQF
CDR3 DNA: TGTGCCAGCAGTTATACCGGGACAGGGGCCCAATTT

J gene: TRBJ2-1
V gene: TRBV10-2
clone size: -
D gene: -
CDR3 protein: CASSLAGLYNEQFF
CDR3 DNA: TGCGCCAGCAGCTTGGCAGGGCTCTACAATGAGCAGTTCTTC